The TCR beta chain under discussion was sequenced for a study of blood T cell repertoires in COVID-19. Study background: Specimens from acute and convalescent COVID-19 originated in the United States, Italy and Spain. PBMCs, B-cell-depleted T cells, or T cells were the source of the cDNA or gDNA that made up the material.

In the original processing: Reference gene primer amplification yielded estimated nucleated cell counts. The assay was immunoSEQ multiplex PCR, and TCRdb's table has in-frame clones only and misses some. The V and J calls and clone size are taken from that table; D and trimming were inferred from the DNA. The table records roughly 160,000 clones, about 88% of them present only once. The TCR sequence derives from a man between 60 and 75 years old with acute or convalescent COVID-19. What was sequenced was peripheral blood.

CDR3 residues: CASTRDIANYGYTF. The CDR3 region has the DNA TGTGCCAGCACCCGCGACATAGCTAACTATGGCTACACCTTC. This rearrangement joins TRBV6-5 to TRBJ1-2; D gene ambiguous. The germline V gene encodes CDR1 MNHEY and CDR2 SVGAGI. The CDR3 consists of 14 residues. Trimming removed 7 bases at V and 0 bases at J, with 12 bases between.